This T cell receptor (beta chain) comes out of a study of cytomegalovirus exposure and HLA in healthy donors. Overall study findings and caveats: Sequencing probably produced one cluster of sequence variants that were highly shared.

Researchers ran the PCR with 60 Vbeta and 13 Jbeta primers. TCRdb's table, derived via immunoSEQ multiplex PCR, lists solely in-frame clones and lacks some. The table lists 150,000 to 200,000 clones, approximately 70% of them singletons, with approximately 7.1% in the top ten. In regard to this clone: Its specificity is unknown.

In germline, CDR1 is PRHDT, CDR2 FYEKMQ (reference sequence). V lost 4 bases and J lost 3, with 18 bases in between. The CDR3 totals 16 residues. The TCR originated in a man aged 35-49 years in good health and CMV-seropositive. This sequence joins TRBV13 and TRBJ1-2; possibly TRBD1 for D (5 bases). The specimen sequenced was PBMCs. DNA for the CDR3: TGTGCCAGCAGCTCCGGAGGGGCAGCCTCGGACTATGGCTACACCTTC. This translates into CASSSGGAASDYGYTF. The variable domain in full, completed from reference TRBV13 and TRBJ1-2, reads AAGVIQSPRHLIKEKRETATLKCYPIPRHDTVYWYQQGPGQDPQFLISFYEKMQSDKGSIPDRFSAQQFSDYHSELNMSSLELGDSALYFCASSSGGAASDYGYTFGSGTRLTVV.